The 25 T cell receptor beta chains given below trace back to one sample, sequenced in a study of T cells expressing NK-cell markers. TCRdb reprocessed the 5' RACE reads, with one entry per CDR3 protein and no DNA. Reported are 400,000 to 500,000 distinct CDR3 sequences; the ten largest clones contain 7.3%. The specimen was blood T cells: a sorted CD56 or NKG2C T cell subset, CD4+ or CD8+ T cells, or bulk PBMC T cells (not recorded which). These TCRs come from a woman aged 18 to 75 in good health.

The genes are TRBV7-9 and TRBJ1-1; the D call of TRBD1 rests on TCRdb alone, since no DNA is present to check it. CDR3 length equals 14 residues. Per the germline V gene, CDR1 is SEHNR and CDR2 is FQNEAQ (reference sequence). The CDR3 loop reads CASSPPTENTEAFF. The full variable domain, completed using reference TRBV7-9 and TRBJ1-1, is DTGVSQNPRHKITKRGQNVTFRCDPISEHNRLYWYRQTLGQGPEFLTYFQNEAQLEKSRLLSDRFSAERPKGSFSTLEIQRTEQGDSAMYLCASSPPTENTEAFFGQGTRLTVV.

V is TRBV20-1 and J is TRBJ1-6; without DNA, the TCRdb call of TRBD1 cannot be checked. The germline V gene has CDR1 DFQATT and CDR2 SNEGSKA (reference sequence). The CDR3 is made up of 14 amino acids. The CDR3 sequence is CSAQGSDYNSPLHF.

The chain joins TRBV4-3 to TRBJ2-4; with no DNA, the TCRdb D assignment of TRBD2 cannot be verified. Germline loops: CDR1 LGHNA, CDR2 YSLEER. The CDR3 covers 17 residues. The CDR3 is CASSPDGTSGGKNIQYF.

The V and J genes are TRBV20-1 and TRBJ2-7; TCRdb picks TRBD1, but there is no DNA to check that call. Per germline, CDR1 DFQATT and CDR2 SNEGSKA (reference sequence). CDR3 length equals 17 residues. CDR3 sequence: CSARDQLSLANTYEQYF.

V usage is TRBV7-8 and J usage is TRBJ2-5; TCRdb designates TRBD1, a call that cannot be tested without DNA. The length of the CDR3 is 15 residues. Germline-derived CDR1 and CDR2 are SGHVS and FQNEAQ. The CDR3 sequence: CASSSDGTVQETQYF. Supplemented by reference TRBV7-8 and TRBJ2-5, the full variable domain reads GAGVSQSPRYKVAKRGQDVALRCDPISGHVSLFWYQQALGQGPEFLTYFQNEAQLDKSGLPSDRFFAERPEGSVSTLKIQRTQQEDSAVYLCASSSDGTVQETQYFGPGTRLLVL.

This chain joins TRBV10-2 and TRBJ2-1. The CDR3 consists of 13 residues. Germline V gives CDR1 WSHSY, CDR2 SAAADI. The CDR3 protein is CASRKDFYNEQFF.

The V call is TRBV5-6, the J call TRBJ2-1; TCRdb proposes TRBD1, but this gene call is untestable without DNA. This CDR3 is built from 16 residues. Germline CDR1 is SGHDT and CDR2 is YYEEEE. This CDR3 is CASSLASGQTYNEQFF.

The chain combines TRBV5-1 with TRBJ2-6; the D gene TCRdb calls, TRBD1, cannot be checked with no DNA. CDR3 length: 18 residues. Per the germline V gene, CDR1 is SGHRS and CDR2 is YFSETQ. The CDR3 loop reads CASSSYSNRAPGANVLTF.

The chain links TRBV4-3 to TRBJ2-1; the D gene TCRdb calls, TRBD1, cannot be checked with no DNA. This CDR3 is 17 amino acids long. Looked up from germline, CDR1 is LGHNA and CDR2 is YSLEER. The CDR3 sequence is CASSQGTGDAGHNEQFF.

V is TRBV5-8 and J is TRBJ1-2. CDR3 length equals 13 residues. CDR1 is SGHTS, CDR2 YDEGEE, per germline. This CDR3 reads CASSLWSEYGYTF.

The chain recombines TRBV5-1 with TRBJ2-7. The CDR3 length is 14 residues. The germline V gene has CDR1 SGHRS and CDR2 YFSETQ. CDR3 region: CASSLGALAYEQYF.

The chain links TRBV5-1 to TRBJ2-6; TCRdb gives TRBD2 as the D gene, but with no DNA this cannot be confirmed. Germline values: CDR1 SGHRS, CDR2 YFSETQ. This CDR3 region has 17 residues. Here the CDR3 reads CASSFGGARSGANVLTF.

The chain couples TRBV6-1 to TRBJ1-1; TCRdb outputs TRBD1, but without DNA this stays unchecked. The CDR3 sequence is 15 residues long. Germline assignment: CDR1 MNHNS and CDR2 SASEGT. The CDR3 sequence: CASSPLAGGANEAFF.

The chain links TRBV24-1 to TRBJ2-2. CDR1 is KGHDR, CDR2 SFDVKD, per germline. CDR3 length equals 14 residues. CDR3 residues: CATSDHQHTGELFF.

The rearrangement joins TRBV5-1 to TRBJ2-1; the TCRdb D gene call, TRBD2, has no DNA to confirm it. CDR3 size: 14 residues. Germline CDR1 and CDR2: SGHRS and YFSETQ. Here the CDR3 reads CASSYLTSDNEQFF. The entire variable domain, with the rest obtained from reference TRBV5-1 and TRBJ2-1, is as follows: KAGVTQTPRYLIKTRGQQVTLSCSPISGHRSVSWYQQTPGQGLQFLFEYFSETQRNKGNFPGRFSGRQFSNSRSEMNVSTLELGDSALYLCASSYLTSDNEQFFGPGTRLTVL.

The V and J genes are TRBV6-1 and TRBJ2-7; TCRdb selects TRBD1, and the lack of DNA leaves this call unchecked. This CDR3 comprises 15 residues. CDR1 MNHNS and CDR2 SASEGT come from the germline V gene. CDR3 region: CASSPISGAINEQYF.

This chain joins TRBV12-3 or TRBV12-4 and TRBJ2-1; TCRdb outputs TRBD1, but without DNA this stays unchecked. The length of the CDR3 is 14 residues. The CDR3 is CASSPEYSYNEQFF.

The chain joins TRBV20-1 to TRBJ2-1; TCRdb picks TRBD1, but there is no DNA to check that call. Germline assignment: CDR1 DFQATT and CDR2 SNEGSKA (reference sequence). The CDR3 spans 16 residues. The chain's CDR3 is CSARSSGGGAYNEQFF.

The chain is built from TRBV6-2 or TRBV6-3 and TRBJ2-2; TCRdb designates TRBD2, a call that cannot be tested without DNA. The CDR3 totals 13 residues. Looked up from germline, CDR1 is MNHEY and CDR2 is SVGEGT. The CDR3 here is CASSYGLAGELFF.

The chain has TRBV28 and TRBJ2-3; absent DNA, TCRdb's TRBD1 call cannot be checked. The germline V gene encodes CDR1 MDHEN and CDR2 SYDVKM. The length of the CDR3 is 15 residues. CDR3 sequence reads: CASRRGDLTDKTQYF.

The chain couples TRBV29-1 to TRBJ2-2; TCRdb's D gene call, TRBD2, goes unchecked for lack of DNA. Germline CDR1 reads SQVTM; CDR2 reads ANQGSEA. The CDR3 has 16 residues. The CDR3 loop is CSVEGLANTKTGELFF.

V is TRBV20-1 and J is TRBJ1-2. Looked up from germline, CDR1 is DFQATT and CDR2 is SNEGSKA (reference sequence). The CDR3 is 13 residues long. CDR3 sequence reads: CSASTTEFYGYTF.

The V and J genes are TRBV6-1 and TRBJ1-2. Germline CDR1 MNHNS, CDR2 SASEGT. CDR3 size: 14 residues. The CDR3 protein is CASSEVTVNYGYTF.

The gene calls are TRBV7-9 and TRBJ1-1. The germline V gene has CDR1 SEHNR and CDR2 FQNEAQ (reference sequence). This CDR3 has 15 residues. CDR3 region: CASSFNYDRNTEAFF.

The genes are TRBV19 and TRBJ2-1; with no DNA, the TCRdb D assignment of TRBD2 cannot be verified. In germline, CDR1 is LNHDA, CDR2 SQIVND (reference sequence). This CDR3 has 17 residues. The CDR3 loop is CASSHGAGVNGDNEQFF.